This TCR beta chain stems from a study of regulatory T cells in long-lasting Graves disease. The study's findings and limits: More public clonotypes were shared by persistent patients (2,741) than by new patients (roughly 1,000).

Time point: newly diagnosed GD, antithyroid drugs for less than 3 months. PBMC RNA served as the TCR library source. The V gene end was trimmed by 5 bases and the J gene end by 3 bases; junction bases not matched to a gene: 9. Germline V lookup: CDR1 SEHNR, CDR2 FQNEAQ (reference sequence). The CDR3 extends over 16 amino acids. Assembly of TCR beta libraries relied on iRepertoire HTBI primers together with Arm-PCR of CDR3 regions. A single record per CDR3 protein comes from TCRdb applying MiXCR to the multiplex PCR reads. This table holds some 340,000 distinct CDR3 sequences, 12% found once. A word on this clonotype: Its antigen is currently unknown.

These data also featured in a second study, about T cells in Graves' hyperthyroidism and ophthalmopathy.

The receptor was derived from a woman between 18 and 29 years old with Graves disease. This sample comprised peripheral blood mononuclear cells (PBMCs), obtained at new diagnosis, from a patient treated with antithyroid drugs. The chain uses TRBV7-9 and TRBJ1-1; 10 nucleotides align to TRBD1. The CDR3 DNA reads TGTGCCAGCAGCCGGACAGGGGGGCCCACTGACACTGAAGCTTTCTTT. Protein sequence: CASSRTGGPTDTEAFF. Full variable domain (remainder filled in from reference TRBV7-9 and TRBJ1-1): DTGVSQNPRHKITKRGQNVTFRCDPISEHNRLYWYRQTLGQGPEFLTYFQNEAQLEKSRLLSDRFSAERPKGSFSTLEIQRTEQGDSAMYLCASSRTGGPTDTEAFFGQGTRLTVV.